The clone carrying this T cell receptor beta chain was seen more than once but under ten times. The CDR3 is 23 amino acids. The V gene end was trimmed by 3 bases and the J gene end by 1 base; junction bases not matched to a gene: 27. From RNA transcripts, TCR beta CDR3 regions were amplified. First-round RT-PCR targeting the TCR CDR3 was performed with the HTBI primer set. TCRdb re-analysed the multiplex PCR reads in MiXCR, keeping a single row per CDR3 protein. The repertoire consists of hundreds of thousands of distinct CDR3 sequences, with over 15% occurring once and the leading ten covering approximately 15%. This sample is part of a study of T cells in Graves' hyperthyroidism and ophthalmopathy. Hyperthyroidism was newly diagnosed in patients aged 18 to 65 (duration under 2 months). The sample, blood from the first hyperthyroidism diagnosis, precedes any ophthalmopathy symptoms.

The rearrangement links TRBV12-3 or TRBV12-4 to TRBJ2-5; 9 bases agree with TRBD2. What was sequenced was blood. This TCR was sampled from a woman aged 45-60 years with Graves' hyperthyroidism that later progressed to Graves' ophthalmopathy. This CDR3 reads CASSFSIWGGGASSGGLQETQYF. The CDR3 DNA follows: TGTGCCAGCAGTTTTAGCATTTGGGGAGGGGGCGCCAGCAGCGGGGGGCTCCAAGAGACCCAGTACTTC.